The 4 T cell receptor beta chains presented below share a single source sample, sequenced in a study of T cell responses to AZD1222 COVID-19 vaccine. Clones were read by immunoSEQ multiplex PCR, and TCRdb kept only the in-frame ones, dropping some. The sample records around 120,000 clones, roughly 92% being singletons. Sequenced material: peripheral blood, taken 28 days after the second AZD1222 dose. Receptors originate from an adult who received the AZD1222 COVID-19 vaccine.

The table lists this clone with a count of one. The genes are TRBV4-1 and TRBJ2-3; TRBD2 matches 10 bases. CDR3 length: 16 amino acids. CDR1 is MGHRA, CDR2 YSYEKL, per germline. V was pared by 1 base and J by 4 bases, with 5 bases of the junction left unmatched. The CDR3 nucleotides are TGCGCCAGCAGCCAAGGAGCGGGAGGGCCGGCAGATACGCAGTATTTT. Amino acid sequence: CASSQGAGGPADTQYF.

The chain couples TRBV25-1 to TRBJ1-5; D may be TRBD1 (5 bases). The germline V gene encodes CDR1 MGHDK and CDR2 SYGVNS. Trimming shortened V by 4 bases and J by 3 bases, and 19 bases separated the two germline ends. This CDR3 has 17 residues. CDR3 bases: TGTGCCAGCAGTGTTGGCTCCCGGGACGGTTACAATCAGCCCCAGCATTTT. It translates to CASSVGSRDGYNQPQHF. Full variable domain (rest looked up from reference TRBV25-1 and TRBJ1-5): EADIYQTPRYLVIGTGKKITLECSQTMGHDKMYWYQQDPGMELHLIHYSYGVNSTEKGDLSSESTVSRIRTEHFPLTLESARPSHTSQYLCASSVGSRDGYNQPQHFGDGTRLSIL.

CDR3 bases: TGTGCCAGCAGAAAGGACAGGGCGGTCAACACTGAAGCTTTCTTT. Translating it yields CASRKDRAVNTEAFF. The chain uses TRBV2 and TRBJ1-1, with TRBD1 matching over 8 bases. The V and J ends lost 6 bases and 2 bases, in that order; junction bases with no gene match: 8. The CDR3 runs 15 residues. The germline gives CDR1 SNHLY, CDR2 FYNNEI.

V is TRBV7-3 and J is TRBJ2-3, with 9 bases matching TRBD2. The CDR3 length is 15 residues. Trimming cost V 4 bases and J 6 bases; bases outside gene matches: 8. The V gene's germline CDR1 is SGHTA and CDR2 FQGTGA. DNA of the CDR3: TGTGCCAGCAGCTCCCAGGCGGGGGGGCCGGATACGCAGTATTTT. It encodes CASSSQAGGPDTQYF.